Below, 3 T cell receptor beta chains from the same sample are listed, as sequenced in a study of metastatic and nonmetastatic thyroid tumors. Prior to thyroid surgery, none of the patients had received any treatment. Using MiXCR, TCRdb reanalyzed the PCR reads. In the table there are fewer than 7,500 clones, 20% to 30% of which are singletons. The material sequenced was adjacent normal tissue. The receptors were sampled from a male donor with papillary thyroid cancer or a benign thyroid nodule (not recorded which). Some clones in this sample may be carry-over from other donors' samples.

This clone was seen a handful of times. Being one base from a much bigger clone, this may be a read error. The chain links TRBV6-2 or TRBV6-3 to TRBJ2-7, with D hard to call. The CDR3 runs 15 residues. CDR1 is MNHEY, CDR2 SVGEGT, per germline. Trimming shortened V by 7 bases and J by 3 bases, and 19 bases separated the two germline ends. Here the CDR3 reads CASNQAARRYYEQYF. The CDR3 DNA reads TGTGCCAGCAATCAAGCCGCAAGACGGTACTACGAGCAGTACTTC.

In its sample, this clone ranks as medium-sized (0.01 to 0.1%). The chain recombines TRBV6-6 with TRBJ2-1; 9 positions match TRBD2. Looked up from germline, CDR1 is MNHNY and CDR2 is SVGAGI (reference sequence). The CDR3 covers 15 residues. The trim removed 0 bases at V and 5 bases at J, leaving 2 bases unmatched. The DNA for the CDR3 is TGTGCCAGCAGTTACTCGACTAGCGGACACAATGAGCAGTTCTTC. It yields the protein CASSYSTSGHNEQFF.

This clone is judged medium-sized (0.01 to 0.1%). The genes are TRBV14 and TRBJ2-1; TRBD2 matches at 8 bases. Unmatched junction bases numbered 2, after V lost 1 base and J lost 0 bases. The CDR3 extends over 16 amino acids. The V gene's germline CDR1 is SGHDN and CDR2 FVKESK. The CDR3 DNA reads TGTGCCAGCAGCCAAGTAGCGGGGCGCTCCTACAATGAGCAGTTCTTC. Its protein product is CASSQVAGRSYNEQFF.